This T cell receptor (beta chain) was identified during a study of T cell responses to AZD1222 COVID-19 vaccine. Study-wide results and limits: Dominant CD4 TCR responses targeted spike regions 160-218 and 743-854. Sampling captured repertoires only after the peak T cell response. Two doses of AZD1222 preceded a rise in Spike-specific TCR breadth and depth.

The CDR3 spans 12 residues. Sequencing was performed with immunoSEQ multiplex PCR; in TCRdb, only in-frame clones are kept and a portion is missing. The repertoire holds approximately 140,000 clones, 80% to 95% seen once, with roughly 3.1% in the top ten. On this clone itself: Its antigen is unknown.

This chain links TRBV21-1 with TRBJ1-1. TRBV21-1 is termed a pseudogene. This TCR came from an adult who received the AZD1222 COVID-19 vaccine. The sample consisted of peripheral blood, taken 28 days after the second AZD1222 dose. CDR3 nucleotides: TGTGCCAGCAGCAGGGTCGTCCCTGAAGCTTTCTTT. Its protein product is CASSRVVPEAFF.